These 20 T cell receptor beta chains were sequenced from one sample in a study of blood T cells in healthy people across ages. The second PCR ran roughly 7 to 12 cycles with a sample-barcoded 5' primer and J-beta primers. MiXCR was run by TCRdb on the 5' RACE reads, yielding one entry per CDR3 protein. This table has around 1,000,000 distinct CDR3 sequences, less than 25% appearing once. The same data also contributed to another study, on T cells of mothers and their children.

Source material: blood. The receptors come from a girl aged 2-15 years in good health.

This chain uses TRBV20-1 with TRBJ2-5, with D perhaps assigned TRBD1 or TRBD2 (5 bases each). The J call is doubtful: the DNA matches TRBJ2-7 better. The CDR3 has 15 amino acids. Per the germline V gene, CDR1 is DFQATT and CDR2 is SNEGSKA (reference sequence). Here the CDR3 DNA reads TGCAGTGCTAGAGATTATCGGGACGGGAACTACGAGCAGTACTTC. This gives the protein CSARDYRDGNYEQYF.

The CDR3 loop is CASSGDRTYEQYF. The CDR3, as DNA: TGTGCCAGCAGCGGGGACAGGACCTACGAGCAGTACTTC. The chain is built from TRBV5-5 and TRBJ2-5, with 8 bases fitting TRBD1. The end of the DNA is better explained by TRBJ2-7, so the J call may be wrong. CDR1 and CDR2 from the germline V gene are SGHKS and YYEKEE (reference sequence). This CDR3 is built from 13 residues.

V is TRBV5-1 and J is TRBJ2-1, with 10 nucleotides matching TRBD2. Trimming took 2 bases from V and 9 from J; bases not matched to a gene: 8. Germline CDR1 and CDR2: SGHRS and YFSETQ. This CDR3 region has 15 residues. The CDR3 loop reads CASSFTSGIVGEQFF. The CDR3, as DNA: TGCGCCAGCAGCTTTACTAGCGGGATTGTCGGTGAGCAGTTCTTC.

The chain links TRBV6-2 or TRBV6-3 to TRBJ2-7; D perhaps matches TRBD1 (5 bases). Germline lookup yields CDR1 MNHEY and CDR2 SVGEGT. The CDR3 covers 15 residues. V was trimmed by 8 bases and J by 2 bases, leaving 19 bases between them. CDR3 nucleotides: TGTGCCAGCGTCATCCGAACAGGACCTCCCTACGAGCAGTACTTC. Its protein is CASVIRTGPPYEQYF.

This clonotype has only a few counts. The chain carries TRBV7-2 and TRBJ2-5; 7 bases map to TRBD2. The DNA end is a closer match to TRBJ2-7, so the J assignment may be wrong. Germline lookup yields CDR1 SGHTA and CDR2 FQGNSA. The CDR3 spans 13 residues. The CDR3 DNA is TGTGCCAGCAGCGCCGCTAGCGGCTACGAGCAGTACTTC. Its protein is CASSAASGYEQYF.

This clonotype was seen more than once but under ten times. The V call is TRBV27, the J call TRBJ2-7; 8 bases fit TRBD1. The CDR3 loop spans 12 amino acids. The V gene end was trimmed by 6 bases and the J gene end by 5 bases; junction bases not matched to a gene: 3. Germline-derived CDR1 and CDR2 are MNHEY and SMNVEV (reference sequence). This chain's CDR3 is CASRGQGNEQYF. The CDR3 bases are TGTGCCAGCAGAGGACAGGGCAACGAGCAGTACTTC.

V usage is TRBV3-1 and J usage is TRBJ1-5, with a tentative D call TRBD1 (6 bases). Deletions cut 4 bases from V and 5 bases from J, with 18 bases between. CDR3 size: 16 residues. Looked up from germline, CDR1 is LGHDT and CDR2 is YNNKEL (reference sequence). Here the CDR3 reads CASSRGRGADHQPQHF. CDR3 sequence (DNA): TGTGCCAGCAGCCGAGGGCGGGGGGCGGACCATCAGCCCCAGCATTTT.

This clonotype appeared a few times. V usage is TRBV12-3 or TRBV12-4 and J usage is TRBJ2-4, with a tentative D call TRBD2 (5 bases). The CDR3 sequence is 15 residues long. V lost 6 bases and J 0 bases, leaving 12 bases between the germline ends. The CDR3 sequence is CASSADGVAKNIQYF. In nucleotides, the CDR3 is TGTGCCAGCAGCGCGGACGGGGTAGCCAAAAACATTCAGTACTTC.

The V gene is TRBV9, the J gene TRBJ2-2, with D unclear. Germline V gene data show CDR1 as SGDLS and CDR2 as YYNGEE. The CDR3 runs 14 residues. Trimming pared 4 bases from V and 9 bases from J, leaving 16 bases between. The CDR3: CASSPSGDRRELFF. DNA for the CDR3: TGTGCCAGCAGCCCCTCTGGTGACCGCCGGGAGCTGTTTTTT.

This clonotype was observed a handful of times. CDR3 nucleotide sequence: TGCGCCAGCAGCTTCGGAGCTAATGAAAAACTGTTTTTT. Protein sequence: CASSFGANEKLFF. The chain uses TRBV5-1 and TRBJ1-4, with no clear D. Germline-derived CDR1 and CDR2 are SGHRS and YFSETQ. V lost 2 bases, J lost 3 bases, and 5 bases lay in between. CDR3 length: 13 amino acids.

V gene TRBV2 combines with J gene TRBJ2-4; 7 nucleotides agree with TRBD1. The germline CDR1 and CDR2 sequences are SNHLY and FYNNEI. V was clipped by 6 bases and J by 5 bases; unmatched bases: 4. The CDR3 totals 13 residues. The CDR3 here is CASRGTVENIQYF. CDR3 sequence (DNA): TGTGCCAGCAGGGGGACAGTAGAAAACATTCAGTACTTC.

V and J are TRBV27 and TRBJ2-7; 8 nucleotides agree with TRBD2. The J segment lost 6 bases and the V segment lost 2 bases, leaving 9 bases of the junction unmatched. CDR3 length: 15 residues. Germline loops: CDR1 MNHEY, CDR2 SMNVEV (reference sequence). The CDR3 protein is CASSLIAGGPLEQYF. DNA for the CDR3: TGTGCCAGCAGTTTAATTGCGGGGGGCCCCCTCGAGCAGTACTTC.

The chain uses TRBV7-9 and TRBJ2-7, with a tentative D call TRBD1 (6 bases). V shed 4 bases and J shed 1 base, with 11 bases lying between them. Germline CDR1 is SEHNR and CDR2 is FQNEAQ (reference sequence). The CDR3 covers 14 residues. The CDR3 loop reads CASSYRDLSYEQYF. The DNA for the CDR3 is TGTGCCAGCAGCTACAGGGACCTGTCCTACGAGCAGTACTTC. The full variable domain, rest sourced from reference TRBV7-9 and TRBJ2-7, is DTGVSQNPRHKITKRGQNVTFRCDPISEHNRLYWYRQTLGQGPEFLTYFQNEAQLEKSRLLSDRFSAERPKGSFSTLEIQRTEQGDSAMYLCASSYRDLSYEQYFGPGTRLTVT.

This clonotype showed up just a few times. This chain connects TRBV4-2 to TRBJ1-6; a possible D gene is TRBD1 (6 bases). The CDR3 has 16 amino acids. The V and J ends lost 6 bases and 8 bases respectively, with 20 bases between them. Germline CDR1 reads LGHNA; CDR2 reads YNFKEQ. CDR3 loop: CASSREAGQMDSPLHF. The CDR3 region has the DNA TGTGCCAGCAGTCGGGAGGCCGGACAGATGGATTCACCCCTCCACTTT.

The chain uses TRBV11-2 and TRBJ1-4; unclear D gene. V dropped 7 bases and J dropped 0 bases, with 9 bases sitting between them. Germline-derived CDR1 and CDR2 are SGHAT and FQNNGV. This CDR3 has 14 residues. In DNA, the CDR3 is TGTGCCAGCACCCCGGGAGCAACTAATGAAAAACTGTTTTTT. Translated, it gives CASTPGATNEKLFF.

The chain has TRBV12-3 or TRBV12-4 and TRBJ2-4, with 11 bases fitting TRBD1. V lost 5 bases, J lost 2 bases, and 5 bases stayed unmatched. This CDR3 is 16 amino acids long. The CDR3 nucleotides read TGTGCCAGCAGTCCCCGGACAGGGGGCTCCAAAAACATTCAGTACTTC. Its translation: CASSPRTGGSKNIQYF.

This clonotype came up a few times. The CDR3 DNA reads as TGTGCCAGCAGAGGGACAGTTGGAAACAATGAGCAGTTCTTC. Amino acid sequence: CASRGTVGNNEQFF. J is TRBJ2-5 and V is TRBV2; 7 bases are shared with TRBD1. The J call is doubtful: the DNA matches TRBJ2-1 better. Germline V gene data show CDR1 as SNHLY and CDR2 as FYNNEI. The CDR3 has 14 amino acids.

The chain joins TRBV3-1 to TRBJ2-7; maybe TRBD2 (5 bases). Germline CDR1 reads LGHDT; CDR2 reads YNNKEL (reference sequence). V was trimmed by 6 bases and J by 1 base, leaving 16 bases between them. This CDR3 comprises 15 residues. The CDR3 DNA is TGTGCCAGCAGTACGGTTGGACTCCAGTCCTACGAGCAGTACTTC. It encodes CASSTVGLQSYEQYF.

This CDR3 reads CAISEAGEDGYTF. The CDR3 nucleotides read TGTGCCATCAGTGAGGCAGGGGAAGATGGCTACACCTTC. This rearrangement joins TRBV10-3 to TRBJ1-2; TRBD1 might be the D (6 bases). The CDR3 loop spans 13 amino acids. Germline V CDR1 and CDR2: ENHRY, SYGVKD. Trimming cost V 2 bases and J 6 bases, with 10 bases left between them.

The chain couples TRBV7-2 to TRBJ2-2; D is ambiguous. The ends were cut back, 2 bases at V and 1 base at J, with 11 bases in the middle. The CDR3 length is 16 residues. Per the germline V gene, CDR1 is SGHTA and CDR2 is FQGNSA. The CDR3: CASSLMPGRNTGELFF. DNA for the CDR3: TGTGCCAGCAGCTTAATGCCGGGTCGGAACACCGGGGAGCTGTTTTTT.